A single T cell receptor beta chain is shown here with its context. This clone was detected a few times. The antigen it recognizes is unknown. Base-call qualities are not available, and no considerably larger clone is one nucleotide away. The sample originates from a study of shared clonotypes between healthy human individuals (dated by TCRdb to 2019 to 2021). Regarding the complete study: Two women and three men aged 18 to 49 years were included in the cohort. For each donor, CD4 naive and CD4 memory were each given three plates, CD8 naive was given two plates, and CD8 memory was given one plate. To increase sequencing depth and limit assay-specific biases, different laboratories used diverse techniques to prepare libraries and sequence TCR repertoires. Per donor, leukapheresis produced somewhere between about 0.8 and 9.5 billion PBMCs. To estimate repertoire size and how much clonotypes are shared between individuals, the study performed deep sequencing of blood TCR repertoires from a handful of healthy adults. Here is what the overall study found, with its caveats: The small number of donors limited the genetic and exposure-history diversity represented. Incomplete sequencing was indicated by rarefaction of sorted-subset datasets, despite the large sequencing depth. Sampling was restricted to blood, and TCR repertoires in tissues likely differ from the TCR repertoires found in blood. Sharing across several donors was observed for approximately 5% of naive CD4, over 3% of naive CD8, 2.3% of memory CD4, and over 0.3% of memory CD8 clonotypes. Pairwise subsampling led to the expectation that sequencing depth would affect the degree of clonotype sharing among donors. Higher generation probabilities were observed for clonotypes shared by all four sorted-subset donors than for non-shared clonotypes. Larger estimated clonotype richness was generally found for naive subsets than for memory subsets.

Using the deep immunoSEQ assay, TCR CDR3 regions were amplified from genomic DNA by multiplex PCR. Genomic DNA extracted from each cell subset was distributed evenly over all wells of several immunoSEQ 96-well plates, and each plate served as one replicate. For sorted subsets, 200 to 250 ng of genomic DNA, equivalent to around 31,000 T cell genomes, went into each replicate PCR. Purified libraries were measured with a Qubit 3.0 fluorometer, size-checked on a Bioanalyzer 2100, and measured again with the KAPA Library Quantification kit. Each immunoSEQ 96-well plate was sequenced on its own single-read 150-cycle Illumina NextSeq 550 flow cell. The study's own analysis went as follows. Because only junctional sequences without quality scores were contained in the immunoSEQ output, filtering matching that applied to full-length reads could not be performed. Sequences were annotated with PyIR, a Python wrapper for IgBLAST v1.9, using IMGT germline references to assign V/J genes and CDR3. Reads were removed for weak V/J assignments (E-value above 1e-6), missing CDR3, stop codons, out-of-frame junctions, or ambiguous translated residues. V3J clonotypes were defined as sequences sharing an identical inferred V gene, J gene, and CDR3 amino acid sequence. Percentage overlap between repertoires was calculated by dividing the number of shared unique clonotypes by the size of the smaller repertoire. Repertoire richness was assessed with RTK rarefaction, the Chao1 estimator, and Recon v2.1 estimates of unobserved clonotypes. Generation probabilities were computed with OLGA for all TCRbeta clonotypes obtained by the gDNA method from several donors. The immuneACCESS repertoire file appears here via TCRdb, limited to in-frame rearrangements. These files lack a portion of the clones; in checked studies, under half of the deficit traces to unresolved V genes, and the cause of the others is not known. For V, J and clone size, that table is used; D and trimming come from the DNA. The sample contains 550,000 to 850,000 clones, under 80% of them found a single time. The ten most abundant clones make up 1.5% to 2% of the sample.

Donors were healthy HIV-negative adults with no recently reported acute infections or vaccinations. Every donor was a Caucasian adult residing in Nashville, Tennessee, USA. Magnetic negative selection was used to enrich CD4+ T cells, after which naive cells were positively selected on CD45RA and the negative fraction became the memory subset. Blood was collected by leukapheresis, and PBMCs were isolated by Ficoll-Histopaque density gradient centrifugation and then cryopreserved in liquid nitrogen vapor phase. Analytical flow cytometry was used to check the purity and quantity of each magnetically sorted T cell population. Genomic DNA was isolated from each sorted fraction and quantified by UV absorbance on a Nanodrop 2000c. The CDR3 measures 14 amino acids from cysteine to phenylalanine. The read is trimmed to its CDR3 DNA, 42 bases read in frame from base 1. Relative to germline, V is 2 bases shorter and J is 6 bases shorter, with 11 bases between their ends. Looking up the germline V gene yields CDR1 SGDLS and CDR2 YYNGEE.

Recombination linked TRBV9 to TRBJ1-4, and possibly TRBD1, on 5 matching bases. This clonotype originated in a woman in her twenties or thirties in good health. Input material: memory CD4+ T cells sorted from blood. What this sample's cell subset or site label stands for: CD45RA-negative fraction. The CDR3 reads as follows: CASSVGGTDEKLFF. Here is the DNA: TGTGCCAGCAGCGTGGGGGGGACGGATGAAAAACTGTTTTTT.